Listed below are T cell receptor beta chains from one sample, sequenced in a study of blood T cell repertoires in COVID-19. This table comes from immunoSEQ multiplex PCR, and its TCRdb copy is limited to in-frame clones, with some not included. The repertoire has some 59,000 clones, around 82% of them found once; the top ten carry roughly a fifth. The sample taken for sequencing was peripheral blood. The receptors shown here come from an elderly man with active or convalescent COVID-19. Both conserved end residues are part of each CDR3. Each record gives: D gene, V gene, J gene, clone size, CDR3 DNA, CDR3 protein. A D gene is named only where the DNA matches it firmly. Part of the rows lack a size; the others show once, few, many or a class for expanded clones.

D gene: TRBD2; V gene: TRBV6-2/TRBV6-3; J gene: TRBJ2-3; clone size: -; CDR3 DNA: TGTGCCAGCAGTTACCCCCGGGCGGGAGGTTCTGCGGATACGCAGTATTTT; CDR3 protein: CASSYPRAGGSADTQYF
D gene: TRBD1; V gene: TRBV13; J gene: TRBJ1-2; clone size: -; CDR3 DNA: TGTGCCAGCAGCGCCCGGGACAGGGCTAACTATGGCTACACCTTC; CDR3 protein: CASSARDRANYGYTF
D gene: -; V gene: TRBV7-3; J gene: TRBJ2-1; clone size: -; CDR3 DNA: TGTGCCAGCAGCTTACGAGGGAGCCACAATGAGCAGTTCTTC; CDR3 protein: CASSLRGSHNEQFF
D gene: -; V gene: TRBV11-2; J gene: TRBJ1-6; clone size: -; CDR3 DNA: TGTGCCAGCAGCTTAGTCCGTGTCAGCTCCTATAATTCACCCCTCCACTTT; CDR3 protein: CASSLVRVSSYNSPLHF
D gene: TRBD2; V gene: TRBV2; J gene: TRBJ2-1; clone size: -; CDR3 DNA: TGTGCCAGCACAGCCCAAGCGGGAGGAATCAATGAGCAGTTCTTC; CDR3 protein: CASTAQAGGINEQFF
D gene: -; V gene: TRBV12-3/TRBV12-4; J gene: TRBJ1-2; clone size: -; CDR3 DNA: TGTGCCGGCAGTCCCGGTCTTTATGGCTACACCTTC; CDR3 protein: CAGSPGLYGYTF
D gene: TRBD1; V gene: TRBV7-4; J gene: TRBJ2-7; clone size: once; CDR3 DNA: TGTGCCAGCAGCTTAGTGGGGACAGGGGACGTAGAGCAGTACTTC; CDR3 protein: CASSLVGTGDVEQYF
D gene: -; V gene: TRBV28; J gene: TRBJ2-7; clone size: -; CDR3 DNA: TGTGCCAGTGAAAGGGACACAAGCTCCTACGAGCAGTACTTC; CDR3 protein: CASERDTSSYEQYF
D gene: TRBD1; V gene: TRBV4-2; J gene: TRBJ2-7; clone size: -; CDR3 DNA: TGTGCCAGCAGCCGGAGTGGGGGGACAGGGACCTACGAGCAGTACTTC; CDR3 protein: CASSRSGGTGTYEQYF
D gene: -; V gene: TRBV3-1/TRBV3-2; J gene: TRBJ2-7; clone size: -; CDR3 DNA: TGTGCCAGCAGCCGCGAAATGGACACGACCTACGAGCAGTACTTC; CDR3 protein: CASSREMDTTYEQYF
D gene: -; V gene: TRBV5-1; J gene: TRBJ1-6; clone size: -; CDR3 DNA: TGCGCCAGCAGCTTCCGGGAGGCGAAGGGCTCACCCCTCCACTTT; CDR3 protein: CASSFREAKGSPLHF
D gene: TRBD1; V gene: TRBV12-5; J gene: TRBJ2-5; clone size: -; CDR3 DNA: TGTGCTAGTGGTTCGGGACAGGGGGGAGAGACCCAGTACTTC; CDR3 protein: CASGSGQGGETQYF
D gene: TRBD2; V gene: TRBV9; J gene: TRBJ2-7; clone size: -; CDR3 DNA: TGTGCCAGCAGCGTAGGTCTTAGCGGGGGGGATTCCAGGCAGTACTTC; CDR3 protein: CASSVGLSGGDSRQYF
D gene: -; V gene: TRBV2; J gene: TRBJ2-3; clone size: -; CDR3 DNA: TGTGCCAGCATTGATGGGGCGGGGCACCTAAGCACAGATACGCAGTATTTT; CDR3 protein: CASIDGAGHLSTDTQYF
D gene: TRBD1; V gene: TRBV5-5; J gene: TRBJ2-5; clone size: -; CDR3 DNA: TGTGCCAGCAGCTGGACAGGGGGCCAAGAGACCCAGTACTTC; CDR3 protein: CASSWTGGQETQYF
D gene: TRBD2; V gene: TRBV5-5; J gene: TRBJ2-6; clone size: -; CDR3 DNA: TGTGCCAGCAGCCAGGAGGCGGCTAGCGGGGCTCGGCGGGCCAACGTCCTGACTTTC; CDR3 protein: CASSQEAASGARRANVLTF
D gene: TRBD2; V gene: TRBV10-1; J gene: TRBJ2-1; clone size: -; CDR3 DNA: TGCGCCAGCAGTGAGTACCTGACTAGCGGGAGGGCCGAATACAATGAGCAGTTCTTC; CDR3 protein: CASSEYLTSGRAEYNEQFF
D gene: TRBD1; V gene: TRBV28; J gene: TRBJ1-1; clone size: -; CDR3 DNA: TGTGCCAGCAGAACAGGGGGGTTGTTAACTGAAGCTTTCTTT; CDR3 protein: CASRTGGLLTEAFF
D gene: -; V gene: TRBV7-5; J gene: TRBJ1-4; clone size: -; CDR3 DNA: TGTGTCAGAAGCCGGACATCCGAAAAACTGTTTTTT; CDR3 protein: CVRSRTSEKLFF
D gene: -; V gene: TRBV7-2; J gene: TRBJ1-3; clone size: -; CDR3 DNA: TGTGCCAGCAGCTTAGGGCAGGCTGGAAACACCATATATTTT; CDR3 protein: CASSLGQAGNTIYF
D gene: TRBD2; V gene: TRBV5-1; J gene: TRBJ2-5; clone size: -; CDR3 DNA: TGCGCCAGCAGACCGCCGGGACTAGGGGTAGAGACCCAGTACTTC; CDR3 protein: CASRPPGLGVETQYF
D gene: TRBD1; V gene: TRBV7-9; J gene: TRBJ1-2; clone size: -; CDR3 DNA: TGTGCCAGCAGCCCGACCGACAGGGGGAGTTTTGGCTACACCTTC; CDR3 protein: CASSPTDRGSFGYTF